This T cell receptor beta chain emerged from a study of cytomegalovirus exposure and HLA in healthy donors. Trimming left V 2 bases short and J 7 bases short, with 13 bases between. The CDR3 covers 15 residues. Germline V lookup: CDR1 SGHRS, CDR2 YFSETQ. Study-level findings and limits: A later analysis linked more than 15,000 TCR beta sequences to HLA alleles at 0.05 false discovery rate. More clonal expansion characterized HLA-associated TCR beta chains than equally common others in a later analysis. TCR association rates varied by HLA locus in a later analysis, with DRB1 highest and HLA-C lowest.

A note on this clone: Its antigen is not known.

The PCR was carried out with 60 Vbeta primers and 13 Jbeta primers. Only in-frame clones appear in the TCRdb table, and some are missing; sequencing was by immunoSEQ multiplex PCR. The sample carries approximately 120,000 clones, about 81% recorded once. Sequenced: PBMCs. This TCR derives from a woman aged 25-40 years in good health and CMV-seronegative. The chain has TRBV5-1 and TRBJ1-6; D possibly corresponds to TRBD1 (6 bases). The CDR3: CASSFTGRANSPLHF. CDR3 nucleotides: TGCGCCAGCAGCTTTACAGGGCGGGCCAATTCACCCCTCCACTTT. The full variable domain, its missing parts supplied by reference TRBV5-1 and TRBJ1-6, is KAGVTQTPRYLIKTRGQQVTLSCSPISGHRSVSWYQQTPGQGLQFLFEYFSETQRNKGNFPGRFSGRQFSNSRSEMNVSTLELGDSALYLCASSFTGRANSPLHFGNGTRLTVT.